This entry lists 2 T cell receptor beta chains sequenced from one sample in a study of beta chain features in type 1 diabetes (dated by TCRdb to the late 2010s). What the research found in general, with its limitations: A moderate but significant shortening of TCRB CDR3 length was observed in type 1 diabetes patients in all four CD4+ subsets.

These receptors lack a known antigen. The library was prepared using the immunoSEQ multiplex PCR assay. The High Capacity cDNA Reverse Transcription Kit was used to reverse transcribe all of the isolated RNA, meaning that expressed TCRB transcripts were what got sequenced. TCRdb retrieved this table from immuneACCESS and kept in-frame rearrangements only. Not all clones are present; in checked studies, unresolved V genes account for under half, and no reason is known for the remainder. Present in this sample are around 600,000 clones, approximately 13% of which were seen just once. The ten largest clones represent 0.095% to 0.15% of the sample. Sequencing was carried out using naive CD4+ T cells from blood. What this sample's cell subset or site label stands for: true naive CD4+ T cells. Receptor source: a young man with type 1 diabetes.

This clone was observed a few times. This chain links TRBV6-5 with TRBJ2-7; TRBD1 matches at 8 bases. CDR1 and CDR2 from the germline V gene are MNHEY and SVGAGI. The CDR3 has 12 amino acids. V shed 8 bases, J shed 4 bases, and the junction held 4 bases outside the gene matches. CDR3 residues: CASGQGMYEQYF. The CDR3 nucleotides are TGTGCCAGCGGACAGGGAATGTACGAGCAGTACTTC.

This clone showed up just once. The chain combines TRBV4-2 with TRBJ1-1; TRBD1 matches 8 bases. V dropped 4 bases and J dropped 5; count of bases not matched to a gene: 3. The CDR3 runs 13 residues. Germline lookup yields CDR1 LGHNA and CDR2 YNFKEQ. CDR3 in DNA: TGTGCCAGCAGCCGCGACAGGGGTACTGAAGCTTTCTTT. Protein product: CASSRDRGTEAFF.